This T cell receptor beta chain was sequenced during a study of blood T cell repertoires in COVID-19 (dated by TCRdb to 2019 to 2021). Study-wide context: Samples from collaborators originated in the United States, Italy and Spain and spanned both the acute and convalescent phases of COVID-19. The prospective study material was composed of cDNA or gDNA derived from T cells, B-cell-depleted T cells, or PBMCs. The dataset comprised deeply sampled blood TCRbeta repertoires from subjects exposed to, actively infected with, or recovered from COVID-19. The repertoires were made available in a free public database intended to serve as a resource for research on the immune response to SARS-CoV-2. Samples were obtained from the ongoing ImmuneRACE study (first 160 participants) and from over 1,000 subjects provided by 6 global collaborators. A de-identified subject ID, COVID-19 status, age in years and sex were almost always included in the sample metadata. HLA class I and class II types, where available, came from metadata supplied by the sample provider rather than from assay-based typing. Results the study describes overall, beyond this receptor: How much clinical and demographic metadata was included differed by source and by participant, and the metadata was provided uncurated.

Each collaborating institution followed its own protocols to collect whole blood in K2EDTA tubes. Collaborator samples were shipped for TCRbeta analysis as frozen whole blood, isolated PBMCs, or DNA extracted from either sample type. TCRbeta CDR3 regions were amplified from genomic DNA by means of the immunoSEQ Assay, a bias-controlled multiplex PCR. The source study handled its data this way. The number of nucleated cells in each sample was estimated from the amplification of reference gene primers within the assay. To quantify the absolute abundance of each unique TCRbeta CDR3 rearrangement, sequence reads were collapsed and filtered. For each sample, productive Simpson clonality was calculated by taking the square root of Simpson's diversity index across productive rearrangements. TCRdb provides this immuneACCESS table in a form limited to in-frame rearrangements. Some clones are lacking; in checked studies, under half of them reflect an unresolved V gene, and why the rest are absent is not known. V and J calls plus clone size are reproduced from that table; the DNA served to infer D and trimming. This sample has around 70,000 clones in its table, and about nine tenths of those were observed once. 6% to 8% of the sample goes to the ten largest clones.

As for this clone: Its antigen is not yet known. No clone much larger than this one lies a single base away; base qualities are absent.

The sample taken for sequencing was peripheral blood. The origin of this receptor is a human donor in a cohort sampled during active COVID-19.

The sequenced DNA: TGTGCCAGCAGCCCTGGGAGGGGTGACACTGAAGCTTTCTTT. It translates to CASSPGRGDTEAFF. The chain uses TRBV5-4 and TRBJ1-1; TRBD1 is perhaps the D gene, given 5 matching bases. Trimming costs V 4 bases and J 3 bases, and their ends lie 13 bases apart. CDR1 SGHNT and CDR2 YYREEE are derived from the germline V gene (reference sequence). Including the terminal cysteine and phenylalanine, the CDR3 comprises 14 residues. The only DNA kept is the CDR3, 42 bases in frame from the first base.